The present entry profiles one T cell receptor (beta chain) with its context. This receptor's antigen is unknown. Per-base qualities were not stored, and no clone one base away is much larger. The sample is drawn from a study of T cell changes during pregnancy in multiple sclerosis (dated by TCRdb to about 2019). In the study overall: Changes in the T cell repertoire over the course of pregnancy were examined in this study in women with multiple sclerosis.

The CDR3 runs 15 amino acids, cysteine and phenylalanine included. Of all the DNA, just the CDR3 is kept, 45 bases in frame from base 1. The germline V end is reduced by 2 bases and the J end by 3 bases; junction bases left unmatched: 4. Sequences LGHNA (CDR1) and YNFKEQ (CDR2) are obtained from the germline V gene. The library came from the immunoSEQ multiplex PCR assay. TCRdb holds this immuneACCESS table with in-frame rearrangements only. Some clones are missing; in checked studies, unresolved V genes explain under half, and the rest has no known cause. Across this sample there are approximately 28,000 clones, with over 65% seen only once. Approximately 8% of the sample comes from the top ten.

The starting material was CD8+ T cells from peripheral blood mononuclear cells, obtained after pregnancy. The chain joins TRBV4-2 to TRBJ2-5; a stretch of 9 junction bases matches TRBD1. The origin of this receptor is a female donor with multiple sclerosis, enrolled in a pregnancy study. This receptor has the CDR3 CASSQPGQGEETQYF. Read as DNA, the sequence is TGTGCCAGCAGCCAACCGGGACAGGGAGAAGAGACCCAGTACTTC.